The rows below give T cell receptor beta chains drawn from one sample of a study of blood T cell repertoires in COVID-19. TCRdb's copy holds only in-frame clones and misses some; the assay was immunoSEQ multiplex PCR. Of 450,000 or so clones detected, around 90% appear once; the ten largest clones hold roughly 0.78%. Sequenced: peripheral blood. Receptor source: a man in his late teens or twenties with COVID-19, enrolled during active disease. Both conserved end residues are part of each CDR3. A D gene is named only where the DNA matches it firmly. Part of the rows lack a size; the others show once, few, many or a class for expanded clones.

j_call	d_call	clone_size	cdr3_length	v_call	cdr3_aa	cdr3_nt
TRBJ2-5	TRBD2	once	16	TRBV19	CASTPRLAGMVETQYF	TGTGCCAGTACCCCGAGACTAGCGGGAATGGTCGAGACCCAGTACTTC
TRBJ2-3	TRBD2	once	15	TRBV5-1	CASSFSGSLTDTQYF	TGCGCCAGCAGCTTTAGCGGGAGTCTTACAGATACGCAGTATTTT
TRBJ2-1	-	few	17	TRBV2	CASTKGGALQGNNEQFF	TGTGCCAGCACCAAAGGGGGGGCCCTACAGGGTAACAATGAGCAGTTCTTC
TRBJ1-6	TRBD1	-	14	TRBV2	CASRWDRGLSPLHF	TGTGCCAGCAGGTGGGACAGGGGCCTTTCACCCCTCCACTTT
TRBJ2-3	TRBD2	-	16	TRBV7-9	CASSSGLAGYTDTQYF	TGTGCCAGCAGCTCAGGACTAGCGGGGTACACAGATACGCAGTATTTT
TRBJ2-1	TRBD2	-	18	TRBV19	CASSIDSGTSGSYNEQFF	TGTGCCAGTAGTATAGACTCCGGGACTAGCGGGAGTTACAATGAGCAGTTCTTC
TRBJ2-3	-	once	14	TRBV5-1	CASSLDRVADTQYF	TGCGCCAGCAGCTTGGACAGGGTGGCAGATACGCAGTATTTT
TRBJ2-7	-	-	13	TRBV27	CASRQGQSYEQYF	TGTGCCAGCAGACAGGGACAATCCTACGAGCAGTACTTC
TRBJ2-1	-	-	15	TRBV24-1	CATSEPYSSYNEQFF	TGTGCCACCAGTGAACCTTATAGCTCCTACAATGAGCAGTTCTTC
TRBJ2-5	TRBD2	-	14	TRBV25-1	CASSVSGARETQYF	TGTGCCAGCAGTGTGAGCGGGGCACGGGAGACCCAGTACTTC